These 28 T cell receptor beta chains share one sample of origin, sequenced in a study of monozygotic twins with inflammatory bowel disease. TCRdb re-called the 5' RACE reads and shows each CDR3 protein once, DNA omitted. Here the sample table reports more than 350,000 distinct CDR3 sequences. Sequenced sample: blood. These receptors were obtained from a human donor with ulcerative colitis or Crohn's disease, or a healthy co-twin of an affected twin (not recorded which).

The CDR3 loop is CSGMGQGAYEQYF. The chain combines TRBV29-1 with TRBJ2-7; without DNA, the TCRdb call of TRBD1 cannot be checked. CDR1 is SQVTM and CDR2 is ANQGSEA in the germline V gene. This CDR3 is built from 13 residues.

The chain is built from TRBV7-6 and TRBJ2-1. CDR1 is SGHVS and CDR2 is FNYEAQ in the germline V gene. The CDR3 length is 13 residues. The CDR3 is CASSQGENNEQFF.

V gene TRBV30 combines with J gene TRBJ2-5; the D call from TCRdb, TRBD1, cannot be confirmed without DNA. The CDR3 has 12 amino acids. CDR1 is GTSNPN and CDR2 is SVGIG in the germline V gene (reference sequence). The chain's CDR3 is CARGRLGETQYF.

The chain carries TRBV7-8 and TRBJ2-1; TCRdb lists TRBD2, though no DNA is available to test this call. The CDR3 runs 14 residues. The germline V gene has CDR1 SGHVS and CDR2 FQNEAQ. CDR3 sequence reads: CASSLARKADEQFF.

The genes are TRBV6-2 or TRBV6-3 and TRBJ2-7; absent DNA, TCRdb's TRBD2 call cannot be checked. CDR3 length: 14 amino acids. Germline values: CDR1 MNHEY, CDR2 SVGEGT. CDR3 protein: CASKISGRYYEQYF.

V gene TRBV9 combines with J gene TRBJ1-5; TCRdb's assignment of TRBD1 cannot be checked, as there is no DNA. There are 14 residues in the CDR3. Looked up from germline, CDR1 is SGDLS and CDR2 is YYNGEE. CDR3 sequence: CASSPGWGDQPQHF.

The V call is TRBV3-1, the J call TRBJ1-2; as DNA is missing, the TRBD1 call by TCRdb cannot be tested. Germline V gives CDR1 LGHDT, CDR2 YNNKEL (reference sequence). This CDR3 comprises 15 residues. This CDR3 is CASSHDRDRVYGYTF.

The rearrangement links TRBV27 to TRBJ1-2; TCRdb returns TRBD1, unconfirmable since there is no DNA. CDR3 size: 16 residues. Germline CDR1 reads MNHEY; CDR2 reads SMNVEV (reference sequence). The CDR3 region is CASSLRAGALVDGYTF.

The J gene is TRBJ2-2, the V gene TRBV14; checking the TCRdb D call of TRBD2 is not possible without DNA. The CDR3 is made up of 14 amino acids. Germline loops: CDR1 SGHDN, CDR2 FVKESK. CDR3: CASSLIGGAGELFF.

CDR3 amino acids: CASSPRQAAAGYTF. V gene TRBV6-1 combines with J gene TRBJ1-2; with no DNA, the TCRdb D assignment of TRBD1 cannot be verified. The CDR3 totals 14 residues. Germline-derived CDR1 and CDR2 are MNHNS and SASEGT.

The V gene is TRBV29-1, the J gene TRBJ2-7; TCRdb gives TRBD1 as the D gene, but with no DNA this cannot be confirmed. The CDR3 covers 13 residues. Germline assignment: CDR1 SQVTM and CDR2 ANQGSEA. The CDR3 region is CSVGGRAFYEQYF.

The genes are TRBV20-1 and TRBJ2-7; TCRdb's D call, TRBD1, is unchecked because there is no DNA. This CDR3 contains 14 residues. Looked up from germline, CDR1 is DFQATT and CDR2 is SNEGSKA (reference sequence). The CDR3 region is CSARDRDRQNEQYF.

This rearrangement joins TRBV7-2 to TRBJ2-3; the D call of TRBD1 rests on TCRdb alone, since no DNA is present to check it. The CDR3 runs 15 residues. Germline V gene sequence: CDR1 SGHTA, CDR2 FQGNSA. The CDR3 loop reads CASSFGVPGTDTQYF.

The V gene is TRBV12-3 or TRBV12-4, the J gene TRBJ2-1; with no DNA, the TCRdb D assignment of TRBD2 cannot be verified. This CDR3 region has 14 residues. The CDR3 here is CASSLAGGPYEQFF.

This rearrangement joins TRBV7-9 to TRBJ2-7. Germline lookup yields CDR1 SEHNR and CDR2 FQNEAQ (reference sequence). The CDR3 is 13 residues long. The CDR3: CASSFESSYEQYF.

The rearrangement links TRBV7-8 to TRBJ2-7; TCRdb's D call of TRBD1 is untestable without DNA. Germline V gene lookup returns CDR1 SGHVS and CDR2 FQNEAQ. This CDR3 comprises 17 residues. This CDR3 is CASSLGTLRGGGSEQYF.

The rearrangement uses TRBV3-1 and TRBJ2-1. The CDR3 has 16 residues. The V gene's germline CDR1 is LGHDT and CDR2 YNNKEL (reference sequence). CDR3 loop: CASSPWQGSLHNEQFF.

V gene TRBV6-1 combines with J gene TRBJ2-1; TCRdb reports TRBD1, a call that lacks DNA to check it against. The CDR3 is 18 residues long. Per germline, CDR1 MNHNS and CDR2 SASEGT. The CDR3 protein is CASSEALHQGRSYNEQFF.

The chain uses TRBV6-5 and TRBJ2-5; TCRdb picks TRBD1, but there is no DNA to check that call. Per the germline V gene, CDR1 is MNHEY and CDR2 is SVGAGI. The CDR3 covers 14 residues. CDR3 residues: CASSYRQGRETQYF.

The CDR3 reads CASSEQQNTEAFF. The chain recombines TRBV10-2 with TRBJ1-1. The CDR3 is 13 residues long. CDR1 is WSHSY and CDR2 is SAAADI in the germline V gene.

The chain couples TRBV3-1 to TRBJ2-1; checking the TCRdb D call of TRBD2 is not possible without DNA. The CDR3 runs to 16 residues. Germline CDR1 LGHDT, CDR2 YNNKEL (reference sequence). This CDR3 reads CASSQPGLAGRNEQFF.

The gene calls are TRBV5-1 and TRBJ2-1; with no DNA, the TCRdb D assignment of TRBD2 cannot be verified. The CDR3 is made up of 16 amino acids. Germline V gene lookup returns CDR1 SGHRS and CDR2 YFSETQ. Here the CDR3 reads CASSLSTSGRDNEQFF.

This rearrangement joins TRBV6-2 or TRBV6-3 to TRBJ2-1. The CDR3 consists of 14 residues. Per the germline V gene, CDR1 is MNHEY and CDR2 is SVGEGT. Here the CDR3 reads CASATESSYNEQFF.

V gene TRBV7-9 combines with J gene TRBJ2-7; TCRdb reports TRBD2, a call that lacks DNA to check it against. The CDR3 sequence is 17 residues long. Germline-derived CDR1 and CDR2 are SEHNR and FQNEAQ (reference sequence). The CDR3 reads CASSFPPEGALYYEQYF.

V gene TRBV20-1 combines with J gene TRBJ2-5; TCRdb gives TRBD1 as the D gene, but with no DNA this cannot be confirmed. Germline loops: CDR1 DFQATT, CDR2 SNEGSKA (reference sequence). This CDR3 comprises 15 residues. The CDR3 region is CSASGAGGYQETQYF.

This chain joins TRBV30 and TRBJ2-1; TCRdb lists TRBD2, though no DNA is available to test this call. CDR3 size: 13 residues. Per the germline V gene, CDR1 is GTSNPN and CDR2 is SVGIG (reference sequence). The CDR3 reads CAWSVQTGTPQVF.

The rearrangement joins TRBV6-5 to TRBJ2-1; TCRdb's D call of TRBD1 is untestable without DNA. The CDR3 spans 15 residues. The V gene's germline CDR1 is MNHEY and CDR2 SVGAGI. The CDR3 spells CASSFGTGVYNEQFF.

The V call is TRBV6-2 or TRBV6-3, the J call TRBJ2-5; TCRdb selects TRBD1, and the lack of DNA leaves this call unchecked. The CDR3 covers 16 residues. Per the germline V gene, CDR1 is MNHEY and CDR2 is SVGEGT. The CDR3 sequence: CASSNKRGLKRETQYF.